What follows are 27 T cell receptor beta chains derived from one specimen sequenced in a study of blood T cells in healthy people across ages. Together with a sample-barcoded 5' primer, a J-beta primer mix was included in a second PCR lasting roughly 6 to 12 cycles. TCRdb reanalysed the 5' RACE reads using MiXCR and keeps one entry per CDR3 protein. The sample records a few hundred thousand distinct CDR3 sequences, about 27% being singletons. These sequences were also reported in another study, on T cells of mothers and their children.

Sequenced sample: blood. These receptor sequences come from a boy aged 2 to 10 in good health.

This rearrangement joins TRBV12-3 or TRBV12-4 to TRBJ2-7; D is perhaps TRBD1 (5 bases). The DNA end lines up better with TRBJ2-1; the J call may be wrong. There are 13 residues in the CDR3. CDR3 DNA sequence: TGTGCCAGCAGTCTATTAGGGGCTCATGAGCAGTTCTTC. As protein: CASSLLGAHEQFF.

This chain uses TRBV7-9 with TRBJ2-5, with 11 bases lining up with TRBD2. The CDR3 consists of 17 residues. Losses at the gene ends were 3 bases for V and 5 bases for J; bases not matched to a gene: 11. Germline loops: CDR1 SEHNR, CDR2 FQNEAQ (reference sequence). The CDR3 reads CASSFSPPSGGRETQYF. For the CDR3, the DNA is TGTGCCAGCAGCTTCTCCCCCCCTAGCGGGGGGAGGGAGACCCAGTACTTC. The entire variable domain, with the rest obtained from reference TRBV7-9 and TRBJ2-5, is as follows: DTGVSQNPRHKITKRGQNVTFRCDPISEHNRLYWYRQTLGQGPEFLTYFQNEAQLEKSRLLSDRFSAERPKGSFSTLEIQRTEQGDSAMYLCASSFSPPSGGRETQYFGPGTRLLVL.

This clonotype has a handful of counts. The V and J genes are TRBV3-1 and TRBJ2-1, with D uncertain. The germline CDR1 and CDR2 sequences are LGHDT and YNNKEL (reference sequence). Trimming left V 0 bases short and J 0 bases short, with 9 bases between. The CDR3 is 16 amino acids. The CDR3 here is CASSQDLAASYNEQFF. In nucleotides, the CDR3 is TGTGCCAGCAGCCAAGATTTGGCAGCCTCCTACAATGAGCAGTTCTTC.

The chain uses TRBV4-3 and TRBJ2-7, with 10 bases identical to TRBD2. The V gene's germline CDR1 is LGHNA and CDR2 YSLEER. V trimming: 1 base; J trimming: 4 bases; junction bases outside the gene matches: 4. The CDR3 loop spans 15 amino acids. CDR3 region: CASSQGQREGYEQYF. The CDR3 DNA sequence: TGCGCCAGCAGCCAAGGACAGCGGGAGGGGTACGAGCAGTACTTC.

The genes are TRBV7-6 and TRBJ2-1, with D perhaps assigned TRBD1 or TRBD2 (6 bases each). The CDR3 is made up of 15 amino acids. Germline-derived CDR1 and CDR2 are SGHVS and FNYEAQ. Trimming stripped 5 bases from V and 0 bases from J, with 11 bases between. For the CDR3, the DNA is TGTGCCAGCAGCGCCGAGGGGGGCTCCTACAATGAGCAGTTCTTC. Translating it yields CASSAEGGSYNEQFF.

The CDR3 DNA is TGTGCCAGCAGCGTTGGGCCCCTCCTTTACACAGATACGCAGTATTTT. Protein: CASSVGPLLYTDTQYF. The gene calls are TRBV25-1 and TRBJ2-3; unclear D gene. CDR3 length equals 16 residues. Germline lookup yields CDR1 MGHDK and CDR2 SYGVNS. Deletions cut 6 bases from V and 2 bases from J, with 18 bases between.

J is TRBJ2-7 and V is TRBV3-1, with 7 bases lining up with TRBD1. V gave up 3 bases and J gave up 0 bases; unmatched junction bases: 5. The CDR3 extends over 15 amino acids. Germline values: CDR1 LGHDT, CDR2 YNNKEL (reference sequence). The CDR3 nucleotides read TGTGCCAGCAGCCATTTAGGGACAGCCTCCTACGAGCAGTACTTC. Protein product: CASSHLGTASYEQYF.

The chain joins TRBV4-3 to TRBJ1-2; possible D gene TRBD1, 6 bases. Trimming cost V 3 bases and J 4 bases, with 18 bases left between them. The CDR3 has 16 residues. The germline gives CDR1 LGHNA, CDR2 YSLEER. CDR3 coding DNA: TGCGCCAGCAGCCAGACCGAGACAGGAGACGTCTATGGCTACACCTTC. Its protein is CASSQTETGDVYGYTF.

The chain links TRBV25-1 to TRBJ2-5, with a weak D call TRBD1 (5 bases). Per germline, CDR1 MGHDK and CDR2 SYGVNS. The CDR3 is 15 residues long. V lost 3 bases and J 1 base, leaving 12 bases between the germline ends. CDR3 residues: CASSDTSGSQETQYF. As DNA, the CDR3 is TGTGCCAGCAGTGACACCTCAGGGTCCCAAGAGACCCAGTACTTC.

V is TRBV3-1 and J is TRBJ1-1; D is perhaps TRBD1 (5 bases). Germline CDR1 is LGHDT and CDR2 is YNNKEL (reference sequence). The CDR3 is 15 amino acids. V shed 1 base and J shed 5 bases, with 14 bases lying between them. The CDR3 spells CASSQGWGGRTEAFF. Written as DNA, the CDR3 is TGTGCCAGCAGCCAAGGGTGGGGGGGAAGGACTGAAGCTTTCTTT.

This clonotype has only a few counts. The CDR3 spells CASSLQGAGEPQHF. CDR3 bases: TGTGCCAGCAGCTTACAGGGGGCAGGAGAGCCCCAGCATTTT. This rearrangement joins TRBV7-9 to TRBJ1-5, with TRBD1 matching over 8 bases. Trimming at V came to 2 bases and at J to 8 bases, leaving 5 bases not matched to a gene. This CDR3 is 14 amino acids long. The germline V gene encodes CDR1 SEHNR and CDR2 FQNEAQ (reference sequence).

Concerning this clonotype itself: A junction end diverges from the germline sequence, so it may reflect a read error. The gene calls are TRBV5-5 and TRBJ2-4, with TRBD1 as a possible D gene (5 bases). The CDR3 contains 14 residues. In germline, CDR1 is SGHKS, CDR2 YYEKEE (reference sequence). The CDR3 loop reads CASSAIGAKNIPYF. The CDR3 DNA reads TGTGCCAGCAGCGCCATAGGGGCCAAAAACATTCCGTACTTC.

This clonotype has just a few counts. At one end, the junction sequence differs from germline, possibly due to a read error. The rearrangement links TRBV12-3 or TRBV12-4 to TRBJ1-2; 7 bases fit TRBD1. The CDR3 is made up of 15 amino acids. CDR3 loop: CASSSGGTLMSGYTF. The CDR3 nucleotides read TGTGCCAGCAGTTCAGGGGGGACATTAATGTCGGGCTACACTTTC.

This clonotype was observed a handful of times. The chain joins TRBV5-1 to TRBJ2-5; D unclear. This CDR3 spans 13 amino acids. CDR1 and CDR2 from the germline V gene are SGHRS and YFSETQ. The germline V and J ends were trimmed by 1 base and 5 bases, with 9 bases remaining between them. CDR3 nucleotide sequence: TGCGCCAGCAGCTTGCTCCCTCGGGAGACCCAGTACTTC. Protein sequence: CASSLLPRETQYF.

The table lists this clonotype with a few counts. The CDR3 nucleotides read TGTGCCAGCAGCGGAGGGGCAGGTCACGACGTCCTGACTTTC. This translates into CASSGGAGHDVLTF. The chain couples TRBV7-9 to TRBJ2-6, with TRBD2 as a possible D gene (6 bases). V lost 5 bases and J 11 bases, leaving 16 bases between the germline ends. This CDR3 spans 14 amino acids. The V gene's germline CDR1 is SEHNR and CDR2 FQNEAQ (reference sequence). Filled out from reference TRBV7-9 and TRBJ2-6, the complete variable domain reads DTGVSQNPRHKITKRGQNVTFRCDPISEHNRLYWYRQTLGQGPEFLTYFQNEAQLEKSRLLSDRFSAERPKGSFSTLEIQRTEQGDSAMYLCASSGGAGHDVLTFGAGSRLTVL.

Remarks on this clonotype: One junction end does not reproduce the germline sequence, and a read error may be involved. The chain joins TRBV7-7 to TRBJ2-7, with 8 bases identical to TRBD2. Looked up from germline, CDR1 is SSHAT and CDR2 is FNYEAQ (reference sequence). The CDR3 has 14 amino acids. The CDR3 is CAGSPGTRNGEQYF. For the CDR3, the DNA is TGTGCCGGCAGCCCCGGGACTAGGAATGGCGAGCAGTACTTC.

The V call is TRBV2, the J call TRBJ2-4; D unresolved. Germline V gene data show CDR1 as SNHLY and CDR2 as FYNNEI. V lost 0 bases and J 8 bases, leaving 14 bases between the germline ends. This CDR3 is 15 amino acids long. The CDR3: CASSEAHLGWDIQYF. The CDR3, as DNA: TGTGCCAGCAGTGAAGCGCATCTAGGGTGGGACATTCAGTACTTC.

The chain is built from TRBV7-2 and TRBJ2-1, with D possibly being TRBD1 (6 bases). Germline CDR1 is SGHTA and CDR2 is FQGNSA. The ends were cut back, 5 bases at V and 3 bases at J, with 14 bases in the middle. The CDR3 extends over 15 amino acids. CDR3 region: CASSGGVGLYNEQFF. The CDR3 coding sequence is TGTGCCAGCAGCGGGGGCGTCGGCCTCTACAATGAGCAGTTCTTC. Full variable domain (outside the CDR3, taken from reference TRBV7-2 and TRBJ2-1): GAGVSQSPSNKVTEKGKDVELRCDPISGHTALYWYRQSLGQGLEFLIYFQGNSAPDKSGLPSDRFSAERTGGSVSTLTIQRTQQEDSAVYLCASSGGVGLYNEQFFGPGTRLTVL.

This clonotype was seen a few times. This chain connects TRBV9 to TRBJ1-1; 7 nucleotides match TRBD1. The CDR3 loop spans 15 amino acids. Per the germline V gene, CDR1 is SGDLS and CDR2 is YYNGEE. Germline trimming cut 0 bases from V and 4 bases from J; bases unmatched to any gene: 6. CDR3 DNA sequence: TGTGCCAGCAGCGTAGATGGCAGGGGGGGCACTGAAGCTTTCTTT. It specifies CASSVDGRGGTEAFF.

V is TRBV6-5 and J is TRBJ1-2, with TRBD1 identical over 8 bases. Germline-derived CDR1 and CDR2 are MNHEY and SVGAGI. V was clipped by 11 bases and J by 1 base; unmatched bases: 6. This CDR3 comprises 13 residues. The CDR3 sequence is CACSDRVNYGYTF. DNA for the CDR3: TGTGCCTGTTCGGACAGGGTTAACTATGGCTACACCTTC.

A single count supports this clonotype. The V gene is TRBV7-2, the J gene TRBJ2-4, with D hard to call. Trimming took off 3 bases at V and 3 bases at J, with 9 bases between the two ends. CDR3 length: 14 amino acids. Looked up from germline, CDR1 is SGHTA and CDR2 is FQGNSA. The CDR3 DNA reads TGTGCCAGCAGCTTTCCGGTGGGCAAAAACATTCAGTACTTC. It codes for CASSFPVGKNIQYF.

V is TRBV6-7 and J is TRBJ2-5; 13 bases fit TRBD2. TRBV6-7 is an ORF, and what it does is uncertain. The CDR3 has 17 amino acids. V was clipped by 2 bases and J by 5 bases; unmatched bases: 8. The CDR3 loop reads CASSYHTSGRAGETQYF. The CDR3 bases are TGTGCCAGCAGTTACCACACTAGCGGGAGGGCAGGGGAGACCCAGTACTTC.

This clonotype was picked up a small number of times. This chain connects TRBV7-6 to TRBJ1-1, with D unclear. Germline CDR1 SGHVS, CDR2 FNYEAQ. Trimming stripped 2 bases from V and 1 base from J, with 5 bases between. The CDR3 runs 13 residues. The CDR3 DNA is TGTGCCAGCAGCTTAAGTCAGAACACTGAAGCTTTCTTT. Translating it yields CASSLSQNTEAFF.

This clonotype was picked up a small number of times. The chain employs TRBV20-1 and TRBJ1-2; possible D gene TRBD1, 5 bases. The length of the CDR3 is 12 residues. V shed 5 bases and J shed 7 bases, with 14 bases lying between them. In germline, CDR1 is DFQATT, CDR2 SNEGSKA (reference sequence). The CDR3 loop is CSARPGGGGYTF. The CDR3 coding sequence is TGCAGTGCTCGCCCCGGGGGAGGTGGCTACACCTTC.

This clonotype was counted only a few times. The CDR3 sequence: CASSRTQVSYEQYF. The CDR3 bases are TGCGCCAGCAGCCGGACCCAGGTCTCCTACGAGCAGTACTTC. The chain employs TRBV4-1 and TRBJ2-7; D is ambiguous. Germline lookup yields CDR1 MGHRA and CDR2 YSYEKL. Deletions cut 4 bases from V and 0 bases from J, with 10 bases between. The CDR3 covers 14 residues.

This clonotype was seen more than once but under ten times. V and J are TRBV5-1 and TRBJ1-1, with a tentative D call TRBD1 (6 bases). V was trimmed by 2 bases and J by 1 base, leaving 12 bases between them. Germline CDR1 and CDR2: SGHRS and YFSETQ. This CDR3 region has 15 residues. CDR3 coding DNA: TGCGCCAGCAGCTTTCTACAGGGAAAGAACACTGAAGCTTTCTTT. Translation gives CASSFLQGKNTEAFF.

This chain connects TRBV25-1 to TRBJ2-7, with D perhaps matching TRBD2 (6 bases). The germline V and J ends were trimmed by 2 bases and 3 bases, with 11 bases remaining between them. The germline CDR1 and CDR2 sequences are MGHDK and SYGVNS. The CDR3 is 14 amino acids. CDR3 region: CASSELVTSYEQYF. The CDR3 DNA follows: TGTGCCAGCAGTGAACTTGTGACTAGCTACGAGCAGTACTTC.